This entry concerns a single T cell receptor beta chain. Its antigen is currently unknown. TCRdb's copy holds only in-frame clones and misses some; the assay was immunoSEQ multiplex PCR. The data show about 10,000 clones, roughly 83% seen once. This sample stems from a study of blood T cell dynamics during melanoma immunotherapy. Germline V lookup: CDR1 LNHDA, CDR2 SQIVND (reference sequence). Trimming at V came to 9 bases and at J to 7 bases, leaving 8 bases not matched to a gene. CDR3 size: 13 residues. Stated time point: pre-treatment baseline. Study-wide findings and caveats: PBMC repertoires of eventual disease-control patients split at W3 into clonality or diversity gains.

This TCR was sampled from a human donor with melanoma. The chain carries TRBV19 and TRBJ1-4, with 7 bases matching TRBD1. Here the sequenced sample was blood, taken from a patient treated with checkpoint blockade. The CDR3 region has the DNA TGTGCCAGCCCAGGGGGTTGGGGTGAAAAACTGTTTTTT. Protein sequence: CASPGGWGEKLFF.